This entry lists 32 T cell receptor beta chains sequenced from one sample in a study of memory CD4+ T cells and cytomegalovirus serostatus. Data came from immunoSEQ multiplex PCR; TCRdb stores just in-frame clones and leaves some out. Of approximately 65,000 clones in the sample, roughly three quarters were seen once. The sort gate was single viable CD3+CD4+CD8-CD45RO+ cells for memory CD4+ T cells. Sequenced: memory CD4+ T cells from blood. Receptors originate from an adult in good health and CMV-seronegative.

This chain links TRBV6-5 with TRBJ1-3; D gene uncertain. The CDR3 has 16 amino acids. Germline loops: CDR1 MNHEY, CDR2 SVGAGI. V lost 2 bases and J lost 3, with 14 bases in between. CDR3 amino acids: CASSYTPPGNGNTIYF. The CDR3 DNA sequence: TGTGCCAGCAGTTACACACCACCGGGAAATGGAAACACCATATATTTT.

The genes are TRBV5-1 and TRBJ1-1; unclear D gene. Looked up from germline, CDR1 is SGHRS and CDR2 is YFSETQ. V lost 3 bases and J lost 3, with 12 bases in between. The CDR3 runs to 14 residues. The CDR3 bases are TGCGCCAGCAGCTCCGAACAAGGGCACACTGAAGCTTTCTTT. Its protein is CASSSEQGHTEAFF.

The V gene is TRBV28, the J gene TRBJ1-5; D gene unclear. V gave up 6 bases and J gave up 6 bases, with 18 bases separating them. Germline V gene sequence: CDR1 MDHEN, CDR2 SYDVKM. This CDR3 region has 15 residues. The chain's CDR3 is CASRSTLLWAQPQHF. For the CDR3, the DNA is TGTGCCAGCAGATCGACACTGCTCTGGGCTCAGCCCCAGCATTTT.

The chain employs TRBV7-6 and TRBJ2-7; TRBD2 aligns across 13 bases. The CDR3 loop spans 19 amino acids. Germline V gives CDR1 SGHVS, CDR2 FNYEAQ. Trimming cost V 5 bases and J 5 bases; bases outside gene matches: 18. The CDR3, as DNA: TGTGCCAGCAGCCCTGGGACACCCAGGACTAGCGGGAGAGGGAACGAGCAGTACTTC. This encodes CASSPGTPRTSGRGNEQYF.

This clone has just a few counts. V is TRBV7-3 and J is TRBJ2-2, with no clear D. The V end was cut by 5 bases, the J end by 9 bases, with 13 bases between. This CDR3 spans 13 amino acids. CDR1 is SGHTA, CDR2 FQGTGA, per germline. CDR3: CASSPNGPRELFF. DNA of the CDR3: TGTGCCAGCAGCCCAAATGGCCCCCGGGAGCTGTTTTTT.

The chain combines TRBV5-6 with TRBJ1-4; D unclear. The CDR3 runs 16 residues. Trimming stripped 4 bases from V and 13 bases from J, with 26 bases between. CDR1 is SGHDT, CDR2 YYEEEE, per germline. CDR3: CASSGGGDTRWERLFF. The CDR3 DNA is TGTGCCAGCAGCGGAGGAGGCGACACCCGTTGGGAGAGACTGTTTTTT. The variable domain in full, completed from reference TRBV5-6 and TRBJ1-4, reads DAGVTQSPTHLIKTRGQQVTLRCSPKSGHDTVSWYQQALGQGPQFIFQYYEEEERQRGNFPDRFSGHQFPNYSSELNVNALLLGDSALYLCASSGGGDTRWERLFFGSGTQLSVL.

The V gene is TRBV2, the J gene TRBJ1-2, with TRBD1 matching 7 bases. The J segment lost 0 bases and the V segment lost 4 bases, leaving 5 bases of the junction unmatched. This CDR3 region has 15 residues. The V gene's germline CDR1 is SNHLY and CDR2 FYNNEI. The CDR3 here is CASSAQGKSNYGYTF. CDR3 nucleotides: TGTGCCAGCAGTGCACAGGGGAAGTCTAACTATGGCTACACCTTC.

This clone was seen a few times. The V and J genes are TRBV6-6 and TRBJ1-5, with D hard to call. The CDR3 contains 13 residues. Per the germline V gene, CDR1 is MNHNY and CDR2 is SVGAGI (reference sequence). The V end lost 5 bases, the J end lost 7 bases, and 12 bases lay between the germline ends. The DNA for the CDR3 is TGTGCCAGCAGTCTTTCCCTTAACCAGCCCCAGCATTTT. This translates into CASSLSLNQPQHF.

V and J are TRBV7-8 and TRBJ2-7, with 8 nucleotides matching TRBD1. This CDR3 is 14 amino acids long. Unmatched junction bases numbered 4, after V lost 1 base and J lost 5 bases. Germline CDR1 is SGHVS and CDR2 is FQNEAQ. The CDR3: CASSLGTGRNEQYF. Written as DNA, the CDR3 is TGTGCCAGCAGCTTAGGGACAGGGAGGAACGAGCAGTACTTC.

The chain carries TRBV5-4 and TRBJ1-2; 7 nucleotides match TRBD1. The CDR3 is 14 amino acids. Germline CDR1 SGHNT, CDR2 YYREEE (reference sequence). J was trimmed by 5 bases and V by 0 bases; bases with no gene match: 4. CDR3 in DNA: TGTGCCAGCAGCTTGGTGGGGACAGATTATGGCTACACCTTC. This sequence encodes CASSLVGTDYGYTF.

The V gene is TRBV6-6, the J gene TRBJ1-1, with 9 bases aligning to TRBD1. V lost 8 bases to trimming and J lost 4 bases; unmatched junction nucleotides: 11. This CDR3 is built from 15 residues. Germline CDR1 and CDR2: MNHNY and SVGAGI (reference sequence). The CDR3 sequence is CASLKPGQGPTEAFF. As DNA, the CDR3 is TGTGCCAGCCTAAAACCGGGACAGGGACCCACTGAAGCTTTCTTT.

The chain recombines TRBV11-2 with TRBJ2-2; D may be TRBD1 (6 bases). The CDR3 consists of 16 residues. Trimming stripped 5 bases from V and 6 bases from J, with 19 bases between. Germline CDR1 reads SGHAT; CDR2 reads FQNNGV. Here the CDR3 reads CASSRQQGVTAGELFF. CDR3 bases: TGTGCCAGCAGCCGACAACAGGGTGTCACGGCCGGGGAGCTGTTTTTT.

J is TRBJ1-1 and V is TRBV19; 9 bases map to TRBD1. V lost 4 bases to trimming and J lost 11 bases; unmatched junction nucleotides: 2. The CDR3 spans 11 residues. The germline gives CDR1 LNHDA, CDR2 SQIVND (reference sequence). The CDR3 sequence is CASSTDRGAFF. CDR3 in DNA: TGTGCCAGTAGTACCGACAGGGGGGCTTTCTTT. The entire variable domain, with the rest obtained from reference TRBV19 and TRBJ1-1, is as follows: DGGITQSPKYLFRKEGQNVTLSCEQNLNHDAMYWYRQDPGQGLRLIYYSQIVNDFQKGDIAEGYSVSREKKESFPLTVTSAQKNPTAFYLCASSTDRGAFFGQGTRLTVV.

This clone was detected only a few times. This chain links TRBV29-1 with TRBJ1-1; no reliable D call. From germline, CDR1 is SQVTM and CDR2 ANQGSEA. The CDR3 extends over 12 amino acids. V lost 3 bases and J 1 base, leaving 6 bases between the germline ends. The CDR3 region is CSVDKENTEAFF. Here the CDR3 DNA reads TGCAGCGTTGATAAGGAGAACACTGAAGCTTTCTTT.

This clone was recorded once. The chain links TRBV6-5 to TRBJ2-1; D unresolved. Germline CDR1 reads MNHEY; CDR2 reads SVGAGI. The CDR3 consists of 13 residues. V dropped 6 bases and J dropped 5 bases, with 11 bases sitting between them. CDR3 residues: CASSLYEDNEQFF. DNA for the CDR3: TGTGCCAGCAGCCTTTATGAGGACAATGAGCAGTTCTTC.

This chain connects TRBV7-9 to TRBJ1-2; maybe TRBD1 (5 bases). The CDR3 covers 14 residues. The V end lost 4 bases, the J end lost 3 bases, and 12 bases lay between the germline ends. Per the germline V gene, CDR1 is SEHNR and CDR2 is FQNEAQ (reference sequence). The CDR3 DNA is TGTGCCAGCAGCTCGTTGGGACGGTACTATGGCTACACCTTC. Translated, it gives CASSSLGRYYGYTF.

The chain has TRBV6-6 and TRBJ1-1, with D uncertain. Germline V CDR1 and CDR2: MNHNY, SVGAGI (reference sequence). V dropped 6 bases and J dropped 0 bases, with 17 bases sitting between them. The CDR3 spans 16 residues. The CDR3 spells CASRSVLTSMNTEAFF. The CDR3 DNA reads TGTGCCAGCAGATCCGTGTTGACTAGCATGAACACTGAAGCTTTCTTT.

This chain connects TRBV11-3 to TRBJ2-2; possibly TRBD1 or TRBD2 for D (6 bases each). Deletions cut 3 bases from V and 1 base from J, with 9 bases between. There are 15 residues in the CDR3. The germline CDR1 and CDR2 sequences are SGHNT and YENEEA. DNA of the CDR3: TGTGCCAGCAGCTTCGGGGGCGGGAACACCGGGGAGCTGTTTTTT. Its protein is CASSFGGGNTGELFF.

In DNA form, the CDR3 reads TGTGCCAGCAGCCCCACTAGCACCGGGGAGCTGTTTTTT. Its protein is CASSPTSTGELFF. The chain joins TRBV9 to TRBJ2-2; the D gene is possibly TRBD2 (5 bases). The CDR3 covers 13 residues. Trimming took 4 bases from V and 4 from J, leaving 8 bases between them. Germline CDR1 is SGDLS and CDR2 is YYNGEE.

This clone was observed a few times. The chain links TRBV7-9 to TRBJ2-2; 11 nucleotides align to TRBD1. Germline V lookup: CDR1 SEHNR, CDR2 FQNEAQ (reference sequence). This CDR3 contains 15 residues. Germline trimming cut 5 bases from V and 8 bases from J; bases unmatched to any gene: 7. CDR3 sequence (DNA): TGTGCCAGCAGCCTCGGACAGGGGGCCCGTGGGGAGCTGTTTTTT. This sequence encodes CASSLGQGARGELFF.

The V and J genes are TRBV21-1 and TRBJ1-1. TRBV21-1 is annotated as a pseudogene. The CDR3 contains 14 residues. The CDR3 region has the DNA TGTGCCAGCAGTCGTCAGCGGCCGAACACTGAAGCTTTCTTT. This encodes CASSRQRPNTEAFF.

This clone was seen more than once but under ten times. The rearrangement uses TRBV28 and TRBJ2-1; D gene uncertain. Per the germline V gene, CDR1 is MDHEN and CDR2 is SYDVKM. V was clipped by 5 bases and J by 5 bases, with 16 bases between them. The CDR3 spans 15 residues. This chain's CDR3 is CASSGNGRLDNEQFF. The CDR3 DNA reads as TGTGCCAGCAGTGGGAATGGGCGGCTCGACAATGAGCAGTTCTTC.

CDR3 coding DNA: TGTGCCAGCAGTGAAGCCGGAAGGGATCAGCCCCAGCATTTT. Protein sequence: CASSEAGRDQPQHF. The gene calls are TRBV2 and TRBJ1-5; D not resolved. Germline lookup yields CDR1 SNHLY and CDR2 FYNNEI. This CDR3 has 14 residues. Trimming stripped 0 bases from V and 5 bases from J, with 8 bases between.

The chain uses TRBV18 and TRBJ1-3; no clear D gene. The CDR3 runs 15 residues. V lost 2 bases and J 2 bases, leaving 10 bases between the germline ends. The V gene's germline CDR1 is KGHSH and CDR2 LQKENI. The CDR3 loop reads CASSPGSQAGNTIYF. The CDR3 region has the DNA TGTGCCAGCTCACCAGGGAGTCAGGCTGGAAACACCATATATTTT.

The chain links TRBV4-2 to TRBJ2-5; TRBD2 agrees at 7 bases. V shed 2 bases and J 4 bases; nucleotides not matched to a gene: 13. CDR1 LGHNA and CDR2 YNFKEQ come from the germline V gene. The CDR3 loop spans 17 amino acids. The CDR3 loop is CASSQNPASGGGETQYF. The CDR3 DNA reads TGTGCCAGCAGCCAAAACCCCGCTAGCGGTGGGGGAGAGACCCAGTACTTC.

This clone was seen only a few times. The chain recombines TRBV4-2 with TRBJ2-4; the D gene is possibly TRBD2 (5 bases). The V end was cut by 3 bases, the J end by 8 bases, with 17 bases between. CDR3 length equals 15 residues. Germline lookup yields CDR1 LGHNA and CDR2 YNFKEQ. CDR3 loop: CASSHYQEDGDIQYF. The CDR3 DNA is TGTGCCAGCAGCCATTATCAGGAGGACGGGGACATTCAGTACTTC.

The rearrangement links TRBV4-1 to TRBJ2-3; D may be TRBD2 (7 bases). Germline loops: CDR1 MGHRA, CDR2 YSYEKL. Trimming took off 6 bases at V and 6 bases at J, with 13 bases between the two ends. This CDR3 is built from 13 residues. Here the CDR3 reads CASRGGLADTQYF. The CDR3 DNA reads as TGCGCCAGCAGGGGGGGGCTAGCGGATACGCAGTATTTT.

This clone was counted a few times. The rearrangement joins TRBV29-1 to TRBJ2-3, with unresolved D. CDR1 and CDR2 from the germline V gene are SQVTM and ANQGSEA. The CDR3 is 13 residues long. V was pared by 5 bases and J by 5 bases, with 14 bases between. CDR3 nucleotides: TGCAGCGTTAAGGGTGGTGTATTAGATACGCAGTATTTT. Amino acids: CSVKGGVLDTQYF.

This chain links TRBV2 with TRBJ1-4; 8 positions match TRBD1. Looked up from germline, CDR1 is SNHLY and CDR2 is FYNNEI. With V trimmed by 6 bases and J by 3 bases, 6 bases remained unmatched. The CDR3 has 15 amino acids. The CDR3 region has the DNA TGTGCCAGCAGACCCCGGGACAGGTCTAATGAAAAACTGTTTTTT. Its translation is CASRPRDRSNEKLFF.

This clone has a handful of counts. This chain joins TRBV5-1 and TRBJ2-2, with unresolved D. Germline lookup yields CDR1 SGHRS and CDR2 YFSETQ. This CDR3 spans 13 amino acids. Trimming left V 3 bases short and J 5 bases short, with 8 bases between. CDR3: CASSSSMTGELFF. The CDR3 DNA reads TGCGCCAGCAGCTCAAGCATGACCGGGGAGCTGTTTTTT.

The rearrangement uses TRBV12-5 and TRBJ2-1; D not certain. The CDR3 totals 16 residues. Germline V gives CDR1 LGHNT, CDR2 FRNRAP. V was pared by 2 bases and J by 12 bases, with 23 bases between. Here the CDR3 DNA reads TGTGCTAGTGGTTTGCCACCTGGGATTCTAGAAGGTGGGCAGTTCTTC. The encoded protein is CASGLPPGILEGGQFF.

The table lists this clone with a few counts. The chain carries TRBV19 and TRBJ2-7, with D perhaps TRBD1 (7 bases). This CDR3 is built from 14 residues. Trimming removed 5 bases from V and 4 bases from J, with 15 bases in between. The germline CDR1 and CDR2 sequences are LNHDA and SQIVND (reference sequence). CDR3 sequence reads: CASSRRGQRYEQYF. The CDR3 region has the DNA TGTGCCAGTAGTCGGAGGGGACAGAGGTACGAGCAGTACTTC.